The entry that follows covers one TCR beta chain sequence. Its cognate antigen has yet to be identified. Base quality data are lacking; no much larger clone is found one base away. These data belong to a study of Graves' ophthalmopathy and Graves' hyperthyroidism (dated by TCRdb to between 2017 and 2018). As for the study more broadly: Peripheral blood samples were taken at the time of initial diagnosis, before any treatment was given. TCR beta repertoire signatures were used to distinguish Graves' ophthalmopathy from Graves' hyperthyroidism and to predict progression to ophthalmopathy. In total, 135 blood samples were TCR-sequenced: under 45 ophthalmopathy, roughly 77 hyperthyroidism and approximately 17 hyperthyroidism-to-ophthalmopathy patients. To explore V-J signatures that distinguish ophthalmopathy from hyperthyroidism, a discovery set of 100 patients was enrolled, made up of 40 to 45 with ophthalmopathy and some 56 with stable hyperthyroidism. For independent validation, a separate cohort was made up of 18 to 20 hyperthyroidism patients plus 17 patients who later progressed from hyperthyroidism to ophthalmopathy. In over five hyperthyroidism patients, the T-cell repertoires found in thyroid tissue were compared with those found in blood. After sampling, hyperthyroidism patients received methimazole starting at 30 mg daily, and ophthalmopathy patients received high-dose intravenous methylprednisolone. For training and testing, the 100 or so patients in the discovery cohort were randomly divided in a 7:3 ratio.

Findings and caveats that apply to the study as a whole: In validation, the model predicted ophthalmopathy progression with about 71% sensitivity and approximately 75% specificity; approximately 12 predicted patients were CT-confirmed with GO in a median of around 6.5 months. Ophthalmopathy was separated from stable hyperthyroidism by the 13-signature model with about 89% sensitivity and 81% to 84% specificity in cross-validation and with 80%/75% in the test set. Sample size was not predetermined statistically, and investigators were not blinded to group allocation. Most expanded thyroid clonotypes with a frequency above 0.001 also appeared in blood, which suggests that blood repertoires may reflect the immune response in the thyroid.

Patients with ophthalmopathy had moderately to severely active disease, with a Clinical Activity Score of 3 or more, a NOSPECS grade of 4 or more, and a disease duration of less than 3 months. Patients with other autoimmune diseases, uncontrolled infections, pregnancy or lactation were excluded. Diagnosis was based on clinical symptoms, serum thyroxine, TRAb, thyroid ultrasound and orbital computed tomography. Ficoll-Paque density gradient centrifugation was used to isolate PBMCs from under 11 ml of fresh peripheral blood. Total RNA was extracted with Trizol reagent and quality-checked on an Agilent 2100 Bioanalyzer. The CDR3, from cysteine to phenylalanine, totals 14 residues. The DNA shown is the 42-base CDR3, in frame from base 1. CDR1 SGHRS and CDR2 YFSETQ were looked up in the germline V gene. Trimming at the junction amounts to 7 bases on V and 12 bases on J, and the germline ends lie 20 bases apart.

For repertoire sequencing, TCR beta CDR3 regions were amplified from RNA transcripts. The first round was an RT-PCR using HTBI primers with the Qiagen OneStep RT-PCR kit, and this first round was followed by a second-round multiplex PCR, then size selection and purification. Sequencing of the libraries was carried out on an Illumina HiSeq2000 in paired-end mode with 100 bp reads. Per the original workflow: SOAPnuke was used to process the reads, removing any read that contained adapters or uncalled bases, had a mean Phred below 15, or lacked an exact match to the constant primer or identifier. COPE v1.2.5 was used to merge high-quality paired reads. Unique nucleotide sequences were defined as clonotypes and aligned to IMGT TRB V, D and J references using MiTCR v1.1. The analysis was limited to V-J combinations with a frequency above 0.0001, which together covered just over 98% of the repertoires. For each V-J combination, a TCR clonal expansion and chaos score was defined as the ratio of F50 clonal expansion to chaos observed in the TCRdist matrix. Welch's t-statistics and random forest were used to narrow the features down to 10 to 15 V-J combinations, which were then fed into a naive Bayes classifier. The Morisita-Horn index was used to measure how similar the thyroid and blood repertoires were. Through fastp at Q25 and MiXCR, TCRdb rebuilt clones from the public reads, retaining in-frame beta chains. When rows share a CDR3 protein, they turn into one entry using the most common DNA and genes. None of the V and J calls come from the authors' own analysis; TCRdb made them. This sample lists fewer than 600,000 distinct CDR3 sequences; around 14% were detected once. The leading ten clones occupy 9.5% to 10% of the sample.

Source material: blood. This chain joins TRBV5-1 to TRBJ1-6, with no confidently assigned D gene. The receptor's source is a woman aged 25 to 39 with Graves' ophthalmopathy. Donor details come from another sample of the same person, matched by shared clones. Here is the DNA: TGCGCCAGCCGATCGACGACCGCGCCGGTACCCCTCCACTTT. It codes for CASRSTTAPVPLHF.